A selection of T cell receptor beta chains follows, all from one sample in a study of blood T cell repertoires in COVID-19. The data were produced by immunoSEQ multiplex PCR, yet TCRdb's version contains in-frame clones alone and is incomplete. The table lists 130,000 to 150,000 clones, approximately 90% of them singletons. Sequenced sample: peripheral blood. Receptors originate from a woman between 45 and 60 years old with acute or convalescent COVID-19. Both conserved end residues are part of each CDR3. A D gene is named only where the DNA matches it firmly. The listing skips clone size in some rows; elsewhere it reads once, few, many or a size class.

d_gene: NA
v_gene: TRBV5-1
abundance: NA
j_gene: TRBJ1-5
CDR3aa: CASSPYEGDQPQHF
CDR3nt: TGCGCCAGCAGCCCCTATGAGGGGGATCAGCCCCAGCATTTT

d_gene: NA
v_gene: TRBV27
abundance: NA
j_gene: TRBJ2-4
CDR3aa: CASTVLAKNIQYF
CDR3nt: TGTGCCAGCACCGTCCTAGCCAAAAACATTCAGTACTTC

d_gene: NA
v_gene: TRBV29-1
abundance: NA
j_gene: TRBJ2-7
CDR3aa: CSVEEDSSGSSYEQYF
CDR3nt: TGCAGCGTTGAAGAAGACTCTAGTGGGAGCTCCTACGAGCAGTACTTC

d_gene: NA
v_gene: TRBV7-9
abundance: NA
j_gene: TRBJ2-1
CDR3aa: CASSAPGHLYNEQFF
CDR3nt: TGTGCCAGCAGCGCCCCGGGACACCTCTACAATGAGCAGTTCTTC

d_gene: TRBD2
v_gene: TRBV9
abundance: NA
j_gene: TRBJ2-3
CDR3aa: CASGKVMTSGGTDTQYF
CDR3nt: TGTGCCAGCGGGAAAGTAATGACTAGCGGGGGCACAGATACGCAGTATTTT

d_gene: NA
v_gene: TRBV10-1
abundance: NA
j_gene: TRBJ1-1
CDR3aa: CASSDVAGENTEAFF
CDR3nt: TGCGCCAGCAGTGATGTTGCAGGGGAGAACACTGAAGCTTTCTTT

d_gene: NA
v_gene: TRBV6-6
abundance: NA
j_gene: TRBJ1-1
CDR3aa: CASSYGGQNTEAFF
CDR3nt: TGTGCCAGCAGTTACGGGGGACAGAACACTGAAGCTTTCTTT

d_gene: NA
v_gene: TRBV6-4
abundance: large
j_gene: TRBJ1-1
CDR3aa: CASSATDNTEAFF
CDR3nt: TGTGCCAGCAGTGCGACAGATAACACTGAAGCTTTCTTT

d_gene: NA
v_gene: TRBV3-1/TRBV3-2
abundance: NA
j_gene: TRBJ1-1
CDR3aa: CASSQWGAGAEPFF
CDR3nt: NA

d_gene: NA
v_gene: TRBV6-1
abundance: few
j_gene: TRBJ1-4
CDR3aa: CASSDMAQVEKLFF
CDR3nt: TGTGCCAGCAGTGATATGGCACAGGTGGAAAAACTGTTTTTT

d_gene: NA
v_gene: TRBV29-1
abundance: NA
j_gene: TRBJ1-2
CDR3aa: CSVEDKGRGKEGYTF
CDR3nt: TGCAGCGTTGAAGATAAGGGCAGGGGAAAAGAGGGCTACACCTTC

d_gene: NA
v_gene: TRBV7-9
abundance: few
j_gene: TRBJ1-5
CDR3aa: CASSLAGSNQPQHF
CDR3nt: TGTGCCAGCAGCTTAGCCGGGAGTAATCAGCCCCAGCATTTT

d_gene: NA
v_gene: TRBV6-5
abundance: NA
j_gene: TRBJ2-6
CDR3aa: CASTRGVSGANVLTF
CDR3nt: TGTGCCAGCACCCGGGGTGTCTCTGGGGCCAACGTCCTGACTTTC

d_gene: NA
v_gene: TRBV24-1
abundance: once
j_gene: TRBJ2-1
CDR3aa: CATSYEQGSYNEQFF
CDR3nt: TGTGCCACCAGTTATGAACAGGGATCCTACAATGAGCAGTTCTTC

d_gene: NA
v_gene: TRBV19
abundance: NA
j_gene: TRBJ1-1
CDR3aa: CASSIGDTNTEAFF
CDR3nt: TGTGCCAGTAGTATAGGGGACACGAACACTGAAGCTTTCTTT

d_gene: NA
v_gene: TRBV6-6
abundance: few
j_gene: TRBJ1-1
CDR3aa: CASSYSQGEAFF
CDR3nt: TGTGCCAGCAGTTACTCGCAGGGTGAAGCTTTCTTT

d_gene: NA
v_gene: TRBV19
abundance: NA
j_gene: TRBJ2-3
CDR3aa: CATRRGQGVTDTQYF
CDR3nt: TGTGCCACTCGGAGGGGGCAGGGGGTAACAGATACGCAGTATTTT

d_gene: TRBD2
v_gene: TRBV7-9
abundance: NA
j_gene: TRBJ2-7
CDR3aa: CASSLAGGYEQYF
CDR3nt: TGTGCCAGCAGCCTAGCGGGGGGCTACGAGCAGTACTTC

d_gene: NA
v_gene: TRBV14
abundance: NA
j_gene: TRBJ2-7
CDR3aa: CASSHLTVTLYEQYF
CDR3nt: TGTGCCAGCAGCCACTTGACAGTGACCCTCTACGAGCAGTACTTC

d_gene: NA
v_gene: TRBV10-1
abundance: NA
j_gene: TRBJ1-5
CDR3aa: CASTTDAWILSNQPQHF
CDR3nt: TGCGCCAGCACCACAGACGCCTGGATTCTCAGCAATCAGCCCCAGCATTTT

d_gene: NA
v_gene: TRBV7-3
abundance: NA
j_gene: TRBJ1-2
CDR3aa: CASSLSPDYGYTF
CDR3nt: TGTGCCAGCAGCTTATCTCCTGACTATGGCTACACCTTC

d_gene: TRBD2
v_gene: TRBV18
abundance: NA
j_gene: TRBJ2-2
CDR3aa: CASSPPMASGRDTGELFF
CDR3nt: TGTGCCAGCTCACCACCTATGGCTAGCGGGAGAGACACCGGGGAGCTGTTTTTT

d_gene: NA
v_gene: TRBV6-4
abundance: NA
j_gene: TRBJ2-3
CDR3aa: CASSHDGRTDTQYF
CDR3nt: TGTGCCAGCAGCCATGATGGCAGAACAGATACGCAGTATTTT